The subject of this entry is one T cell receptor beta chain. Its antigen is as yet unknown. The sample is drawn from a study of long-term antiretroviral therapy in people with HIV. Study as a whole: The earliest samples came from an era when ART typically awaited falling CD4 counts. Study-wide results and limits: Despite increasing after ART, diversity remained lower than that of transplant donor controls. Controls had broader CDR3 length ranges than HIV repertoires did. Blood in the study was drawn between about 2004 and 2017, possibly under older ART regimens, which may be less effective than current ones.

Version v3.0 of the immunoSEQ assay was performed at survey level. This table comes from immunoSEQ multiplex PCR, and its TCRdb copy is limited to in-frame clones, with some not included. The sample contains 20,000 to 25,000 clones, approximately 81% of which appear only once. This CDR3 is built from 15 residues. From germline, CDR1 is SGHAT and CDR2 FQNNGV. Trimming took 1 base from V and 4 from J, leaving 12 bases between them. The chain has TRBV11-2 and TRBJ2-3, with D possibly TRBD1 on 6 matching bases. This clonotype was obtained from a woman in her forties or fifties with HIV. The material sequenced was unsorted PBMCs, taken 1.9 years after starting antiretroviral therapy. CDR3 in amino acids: CASSLVPQGPDTQYF. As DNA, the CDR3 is TGTGCCAGCAGCTTAGTACCGCAGGGGCCAGATACGCAGTATTTT.